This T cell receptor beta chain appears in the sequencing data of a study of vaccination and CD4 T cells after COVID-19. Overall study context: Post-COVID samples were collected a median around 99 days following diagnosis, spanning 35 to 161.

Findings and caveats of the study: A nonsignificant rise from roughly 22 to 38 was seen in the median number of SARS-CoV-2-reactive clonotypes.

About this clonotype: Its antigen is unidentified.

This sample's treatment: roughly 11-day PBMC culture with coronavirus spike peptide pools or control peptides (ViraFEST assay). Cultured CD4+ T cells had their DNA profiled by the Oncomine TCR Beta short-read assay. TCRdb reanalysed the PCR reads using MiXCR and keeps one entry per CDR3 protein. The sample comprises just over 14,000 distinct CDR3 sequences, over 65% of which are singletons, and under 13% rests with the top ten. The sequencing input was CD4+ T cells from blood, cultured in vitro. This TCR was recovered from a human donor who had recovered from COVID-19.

This chain's CDR3 is CASSEEVVGTQYF. DNA of the CDR3: TGTGCCAGCAGTGAAGAGGTAGTAGGTACGCAGTATTTT. The chain links TRBV2 to TRBJ2-3, with no clear D. Germline V lookup: CDR1 SNHLY, CDR2 FYNNEI. The CDR3 has 13 residues. Trimming pared 1 base from V and 8 bases from J, leaving 10 bases between.